This record covers a single TCR beta chain. The antigen is undetermined. Germline values: CDR1 SGHVS, CDR2 FQNEAQ. The CDR3 contains 11 residues. The germline V and J ends were trimmed by 4 bases and 5 bases, with 5 bases remaining between them. These data are taken from a study of OX40 agonist ivuxolimab in advanced cancers. Study as a whole: Ivuxolimab was administered intravenously to patients at 0.01 to 10 mg/kg every 2 weeks. It was permissible to have had prior anti-PD-1, anti-PD-L1 or anti-CTLA-4 therapy, and under 45% had some.

Produced via immunoSEQ multiplex PCR; TCRdb's table is partial and in-frame only. Of roughly 80,000 clones in the sample, 85% are singletons; the top ten hold around 0.6%. Study results and limitations: The study observed clonal expansion of CD4+ and CD8+ blood T cells by week 6 at 0.1 to 3.0 mg/kg.

The sequences come from CD4+ or CD8+ T cells sorted from blood, collected in a trial of the OX40 agonist ivuxolimab. The chain links TRBV7-8 to TRBJ2-5; D call uncertain. The sequence derives from an adult with an advanced solid tumor such as melanoma, head and neck, liver or kidney cancer. The CDR3 bases are TGTGCCAGCAGCTCCTACGAGACCCAGTACTTC. The encoded protein is CASSSYETQYF.